This T cell receptor (beta chain) was captured in a study of chemoradiotherapy in HPV16-positive cancers. Broader study findings: Non-HPV-specific T cells did not expand in tumors during treatment, whereas candidate HPV-specific clones and E7-related motifs did.

Profiling relied on immunoSEQ multiplex PCR, and the TCRdb table lists in-frame clones only, not all of them. The sample includes roughly 32,000 clones, roughly nine tenths of them seen just once. V was clipped by 4 bases and J by 5 bases; unmatched bases: 4. Germline V CDR1 and CDR2: LNHDA, SQIVND (reference sequence). There are 14 residues in the CDR3. Note on this clone: Its antigen is unidentified.

The sequence was obtained from a human donor with HPV-associated anogenital cancer. The rearrangement joins TRBV19 to TRBJ2-7, with TRBD2 matching 11 bases. The sample consisted of blood, taken from a patient who underwent chemoradiotherapy. The CDR3 loop is CASSTRTSGHEQYF. CDR3 bases: TGTGCCAGTAGTACCCGGACTAGCGGGCACGAGCAGTACTTC.